The 16 T cell receptor beta chains below all came from one sample that was sequenced in a study of early stage breast cancer tumors. Generated by immunoSEQ multiplex PCR, the TCRdb table keeps only in-frame clones and is missing some. The profile covers about 25,000 clones, with approximately 67% appearing a single time and 9.5% to 10% taken by the ten largest. The sequenced sample was breast tumor tissue. These receptors were taken from a person in their 60s with breast cancer.

The chain is built from TRBV4-3 and TRBJ2-7; D might be TRBD1 (5 bases). V was trimmed by 0 bases and J by 4 bases, leaving 10 bases between them. The CDR3 runs to 14 residues. Germline assignment: CDR1 LGHNA and CDR2 YSLEER. CDR3 nucleotide sequence: TGCGCCAGCAGCCAAGAAACAGGCCAATACGAGCAGTACTTC. It specifies CASSQETGQYEQYF.

The gene calls are TRBV19 and TRBJ2-1, with 7 bases fitting TRBD2. The germline V gene encodes CDR1 LNHDA and CDR2 SQIVND (reference sequence). CDR3 length: 17 residues. Germline trimming cut 4 bases from V and 8 bases from J; bases unmatched to any gene: 17. The DNA of the CDR3 is TGTGCCAGTAGTACTCCGCGGGGCGGGAGAAAGAACGATGAGCAGTTCTTC. Its translation: CASSTPRGGRKNDEQFF.

The genes are TRBV23-1 and TRBJ1-1, with D possibly being TRBD1 (6 bases). TRBV23-1 is known as an ORF, though its function is uncertain. The germline V and J ends were trimmed by 6 bases and 2 bases, with 19 bases remaining between them. The CDR3 spans 16 residues. This CDR3 is CASRIAGGLSNTEAFF. The CDR3 DNA is TGCGCCAGCAGAATAGCGGGGGGCTTAAGTAACACTGAAGCTTTCTTT.

The chain employs TRBV29-1 and TRBJ2-5, with 8 bases that match TRBD2. Trimming removed 8 bases from V and 5 bases from J; junction bases left unmatched: 10. CDR1 and CDR2 (germline): SQVTM, ANQGSEA. This CDR3 contains 13 residues. This chain's CDR3 is CSTPSAGGETQYF. The CDR3 DNA is TGCAGCACCCCATCGGCGGGGGGTGAGACCCAGTACTTC.

V is TRBV11-3 and J is TRBJ2-7, with 7 bases identical to TRBD2. Looked up from germline, CDR1 is SGHNT and CDR2 is YENEEA. CDR3 size: 15 residues. The J segment lost 3 bases and the V segment lost 1 base, leaving 6 bases of the junction unmatched. The CDR3 DNA follows: TGTGCCAGCAGCTTAGGGCGGGGAGGGCTCTACGAGCAGTACTTC. Its translation is CASSLGRGGLYEQYF.

CDR3 loop: CASSSWEKETQYF. CDR3 DNA: TGTGCCAGCAGTTCGTGGGAGAAGGAGACCCAGTACTTC. V is TRBV6-5 and J is TRBJ2-5, with D possibly TRBD2 on 5 matching bases. This CDR3 has 13 amino acids. Germline loops: CDR1 MNHEY, CDR2 SVGAGI. Trimming took off 4 bases at V and 5 bases at J, with 11 bases between the two ends.

V usage is TRBV6-5 and J usage is TRBJ1-2, with D unresolved. V was clipped by 4 bases and J by 4 bases, with 13 bases between them. Per the germline V gene, CDR1 is MNHEY and CDR2 is SVGAGI. This CDR3 contains 14 residues. The CDR3 sequence: CASSSRERVYGYTF. The CDR3 DNA reads TGTGCCAGCAGTTCCCGTGAGAGAGTCTATGGCTACACCTTC.

This clone was observed once. This chain uses TRBV5-1 with TRBJ2-1; D gene uncertain. The CDR3 is made up of 13 amino acids. V lost 3 bases and J 6 bases, leaving 10 bases between the germline ends. CDR1 and CDR2 from the germline V gene are SGHRS and YFSETQ. CDR3 DNA: TGCGCCAGCAGCTCCCTCCTAAGCAATGAGCAGTTCTTC. This gives the protein CASSSLLSNEQFF.

This clone is classed as medium-sized. The V and J genes are TRBV5-1 and TRBJ1-4; D perhaps matches TRBD1 (6 bases). Between the trimmed V and J ends, which lost 4 bases and 7 bases, there was a span of 17 bases. Germline V gene data show CDR1 as SGHRS and CDR2 as YFSETQ. The CDR3 spans 15 residues. The CDR3 bases are TGCGCCAGCAGCGTTACCGGGACACGGGGTGAAAAACTGTTTTTT. Its translation: CASSVTGTRGEKLFF.

This clone appeared a single time. The J gene is TRBJ2-5, the V gene TRBV19, with 9 bases identical to TRBD1. The CDR3 spans 15 residues. Losses at the gene ends were 5 bases for V and 5 bases for J; bases not matched to a gene: 9. Germline assignment: CDR1 LNHDA and CDR2 SQIVND (reference sequence). CDR3 DNA sequence: TGTGCCAGTAGTGTCATGGACAGGGGCGGGGAGACCCAGTACTTC. Protein product: CASSVMDRGGETQYF.

This chain uses TRBV2 with TRBJ2-4; TRBD1 is a possible D gene (5 bases). Germline V gives CDR1 SNHLY, CDR2 FYNNEI. This CDR3 region has 12 residues. Trimming removed 4 bases from V and 6 bases from J, with 7 bases in between. This CDR3 is CASSAQGNIQYF. CDR3 DNA: TGTGCCAGCAGTGCTCAGGGAAACATTCAGTACTTC.

The rearrangement uses TRBV9 and TRBJ2-1; the D gene is possibly TRBD2 (5 bases). The germline gives CDR1 SGDLS, CDR2 YYNGEE. Trimming left V 4 bases short and J 4 bases short, with 12 bases between. The CDR3 sequence is 14 residues long. CDR3 sequence reads: CASSPGNYYNEQFF. The CDR3 nucleotides read TGTGCCAGCAGCCCCGGGAATTATTACAATGAGCAGTTCTTC.

This sequence joins TRBV10-2 and TRBJ2-3; no firm D call. The ends were cut back, 4 bases at V and 6 bases at J, with 5 bases in the middle. The germline gives CDR1 WSHSY, CDR2 SAAADI. This CDR3 spans 11 amino acids. CDR3 loop: CASSAGDTQYF. Written as DNA, the CDR3 is TGCGCCAGCAGTGCTGGCGATACGCAGTATTTT.

The rearrangement links TRBV19 to TRBJ2-5; 7 positions agree with TRBD2. The trim removed 6 bases at V and 1 base at J, leaving 5 bases unmatched. Germline V gene data show CDR1 as LNHDA and CDR2 as SQIVND (reference sequence). The CDR3 contains 14 residues. CDR3 sequence: CASSPTSAQETQYF. CDR3 nucleotide sequence: TGTGCCAGTAGCCCAACTAGCGCCCAAGAGACCCAGTACTTC.

The gene calls are TRBV29-1 and TRBJ2-7; 11 bases match TRBD2. The ends lost 7 bases at V and 3 bases at J; junction bases unmatched: 2. The germline V gene has CDR1 SQVTM and CDR2 ANQGSEA. This CDR3 has 12 amino acids. CDR3 residues: CSGGTSGYEQYF. CDR3 coding DNA: TGCAGCGGGGGGACTAGCGGCTACGAGCAGTACTTC.

This clone was seen repeatedly, ten times or more. The CDR3 here is CASSLQGDYGYTF. Here the CDR3 DNA reads TGTGCCAGCAGTTTGCAAGGGGACTATGGCTACACCTTC. The rearrangement joins TRBV27 to TRBJ1-2, with D tentatively TRBD1 (5 bases). Germline CDR1 reads MNHEY; CDR2 reads SMNVEV (reference sequence). CDR3 length equals 13 residues. The V gene lost 3 bases and the J gene lost 3 bases, with 8 bases spanning the gap.